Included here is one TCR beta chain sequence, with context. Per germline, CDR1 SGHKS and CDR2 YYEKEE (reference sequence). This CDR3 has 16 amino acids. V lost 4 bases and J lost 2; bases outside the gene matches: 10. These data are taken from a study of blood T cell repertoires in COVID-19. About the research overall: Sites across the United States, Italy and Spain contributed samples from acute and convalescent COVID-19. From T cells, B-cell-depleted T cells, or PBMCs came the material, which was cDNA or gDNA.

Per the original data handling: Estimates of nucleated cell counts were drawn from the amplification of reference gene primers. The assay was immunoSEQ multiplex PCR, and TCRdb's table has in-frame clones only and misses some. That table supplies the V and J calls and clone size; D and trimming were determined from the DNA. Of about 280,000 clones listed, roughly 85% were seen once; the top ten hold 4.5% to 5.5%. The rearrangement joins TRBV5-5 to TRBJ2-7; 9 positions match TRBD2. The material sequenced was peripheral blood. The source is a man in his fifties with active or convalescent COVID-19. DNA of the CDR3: TGTGCCAGCAGCATCCCTGCTAGCGGGATAGCCTACGAGCAGTACTTC. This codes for CASSIPASGIAYEQYF.